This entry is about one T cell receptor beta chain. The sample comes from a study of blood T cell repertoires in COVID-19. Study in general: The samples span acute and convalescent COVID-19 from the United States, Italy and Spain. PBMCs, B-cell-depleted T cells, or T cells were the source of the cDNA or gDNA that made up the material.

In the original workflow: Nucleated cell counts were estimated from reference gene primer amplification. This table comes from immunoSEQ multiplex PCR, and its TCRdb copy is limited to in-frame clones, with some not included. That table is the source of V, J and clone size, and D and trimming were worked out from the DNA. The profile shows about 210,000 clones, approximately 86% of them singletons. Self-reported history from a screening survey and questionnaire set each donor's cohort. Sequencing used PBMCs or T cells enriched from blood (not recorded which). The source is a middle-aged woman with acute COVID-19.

CDR3 bases: TGTGCCAGCCGGACAGAAATCAATCAGCCCCAGCATTTT. This gives the protein CASRTEINQPQHF. The rearrangement links TRBV2 to TRBJ1-5; D perhaps matches TRBD1 (6 bases). This CDR3 has 13 amino acids. The V gene lost 8 bases and the J gene lost 3 bases, with 11 bases spanning the gap. Germline V gives CDR1 SNHLY, CDR2 FYNNEI.